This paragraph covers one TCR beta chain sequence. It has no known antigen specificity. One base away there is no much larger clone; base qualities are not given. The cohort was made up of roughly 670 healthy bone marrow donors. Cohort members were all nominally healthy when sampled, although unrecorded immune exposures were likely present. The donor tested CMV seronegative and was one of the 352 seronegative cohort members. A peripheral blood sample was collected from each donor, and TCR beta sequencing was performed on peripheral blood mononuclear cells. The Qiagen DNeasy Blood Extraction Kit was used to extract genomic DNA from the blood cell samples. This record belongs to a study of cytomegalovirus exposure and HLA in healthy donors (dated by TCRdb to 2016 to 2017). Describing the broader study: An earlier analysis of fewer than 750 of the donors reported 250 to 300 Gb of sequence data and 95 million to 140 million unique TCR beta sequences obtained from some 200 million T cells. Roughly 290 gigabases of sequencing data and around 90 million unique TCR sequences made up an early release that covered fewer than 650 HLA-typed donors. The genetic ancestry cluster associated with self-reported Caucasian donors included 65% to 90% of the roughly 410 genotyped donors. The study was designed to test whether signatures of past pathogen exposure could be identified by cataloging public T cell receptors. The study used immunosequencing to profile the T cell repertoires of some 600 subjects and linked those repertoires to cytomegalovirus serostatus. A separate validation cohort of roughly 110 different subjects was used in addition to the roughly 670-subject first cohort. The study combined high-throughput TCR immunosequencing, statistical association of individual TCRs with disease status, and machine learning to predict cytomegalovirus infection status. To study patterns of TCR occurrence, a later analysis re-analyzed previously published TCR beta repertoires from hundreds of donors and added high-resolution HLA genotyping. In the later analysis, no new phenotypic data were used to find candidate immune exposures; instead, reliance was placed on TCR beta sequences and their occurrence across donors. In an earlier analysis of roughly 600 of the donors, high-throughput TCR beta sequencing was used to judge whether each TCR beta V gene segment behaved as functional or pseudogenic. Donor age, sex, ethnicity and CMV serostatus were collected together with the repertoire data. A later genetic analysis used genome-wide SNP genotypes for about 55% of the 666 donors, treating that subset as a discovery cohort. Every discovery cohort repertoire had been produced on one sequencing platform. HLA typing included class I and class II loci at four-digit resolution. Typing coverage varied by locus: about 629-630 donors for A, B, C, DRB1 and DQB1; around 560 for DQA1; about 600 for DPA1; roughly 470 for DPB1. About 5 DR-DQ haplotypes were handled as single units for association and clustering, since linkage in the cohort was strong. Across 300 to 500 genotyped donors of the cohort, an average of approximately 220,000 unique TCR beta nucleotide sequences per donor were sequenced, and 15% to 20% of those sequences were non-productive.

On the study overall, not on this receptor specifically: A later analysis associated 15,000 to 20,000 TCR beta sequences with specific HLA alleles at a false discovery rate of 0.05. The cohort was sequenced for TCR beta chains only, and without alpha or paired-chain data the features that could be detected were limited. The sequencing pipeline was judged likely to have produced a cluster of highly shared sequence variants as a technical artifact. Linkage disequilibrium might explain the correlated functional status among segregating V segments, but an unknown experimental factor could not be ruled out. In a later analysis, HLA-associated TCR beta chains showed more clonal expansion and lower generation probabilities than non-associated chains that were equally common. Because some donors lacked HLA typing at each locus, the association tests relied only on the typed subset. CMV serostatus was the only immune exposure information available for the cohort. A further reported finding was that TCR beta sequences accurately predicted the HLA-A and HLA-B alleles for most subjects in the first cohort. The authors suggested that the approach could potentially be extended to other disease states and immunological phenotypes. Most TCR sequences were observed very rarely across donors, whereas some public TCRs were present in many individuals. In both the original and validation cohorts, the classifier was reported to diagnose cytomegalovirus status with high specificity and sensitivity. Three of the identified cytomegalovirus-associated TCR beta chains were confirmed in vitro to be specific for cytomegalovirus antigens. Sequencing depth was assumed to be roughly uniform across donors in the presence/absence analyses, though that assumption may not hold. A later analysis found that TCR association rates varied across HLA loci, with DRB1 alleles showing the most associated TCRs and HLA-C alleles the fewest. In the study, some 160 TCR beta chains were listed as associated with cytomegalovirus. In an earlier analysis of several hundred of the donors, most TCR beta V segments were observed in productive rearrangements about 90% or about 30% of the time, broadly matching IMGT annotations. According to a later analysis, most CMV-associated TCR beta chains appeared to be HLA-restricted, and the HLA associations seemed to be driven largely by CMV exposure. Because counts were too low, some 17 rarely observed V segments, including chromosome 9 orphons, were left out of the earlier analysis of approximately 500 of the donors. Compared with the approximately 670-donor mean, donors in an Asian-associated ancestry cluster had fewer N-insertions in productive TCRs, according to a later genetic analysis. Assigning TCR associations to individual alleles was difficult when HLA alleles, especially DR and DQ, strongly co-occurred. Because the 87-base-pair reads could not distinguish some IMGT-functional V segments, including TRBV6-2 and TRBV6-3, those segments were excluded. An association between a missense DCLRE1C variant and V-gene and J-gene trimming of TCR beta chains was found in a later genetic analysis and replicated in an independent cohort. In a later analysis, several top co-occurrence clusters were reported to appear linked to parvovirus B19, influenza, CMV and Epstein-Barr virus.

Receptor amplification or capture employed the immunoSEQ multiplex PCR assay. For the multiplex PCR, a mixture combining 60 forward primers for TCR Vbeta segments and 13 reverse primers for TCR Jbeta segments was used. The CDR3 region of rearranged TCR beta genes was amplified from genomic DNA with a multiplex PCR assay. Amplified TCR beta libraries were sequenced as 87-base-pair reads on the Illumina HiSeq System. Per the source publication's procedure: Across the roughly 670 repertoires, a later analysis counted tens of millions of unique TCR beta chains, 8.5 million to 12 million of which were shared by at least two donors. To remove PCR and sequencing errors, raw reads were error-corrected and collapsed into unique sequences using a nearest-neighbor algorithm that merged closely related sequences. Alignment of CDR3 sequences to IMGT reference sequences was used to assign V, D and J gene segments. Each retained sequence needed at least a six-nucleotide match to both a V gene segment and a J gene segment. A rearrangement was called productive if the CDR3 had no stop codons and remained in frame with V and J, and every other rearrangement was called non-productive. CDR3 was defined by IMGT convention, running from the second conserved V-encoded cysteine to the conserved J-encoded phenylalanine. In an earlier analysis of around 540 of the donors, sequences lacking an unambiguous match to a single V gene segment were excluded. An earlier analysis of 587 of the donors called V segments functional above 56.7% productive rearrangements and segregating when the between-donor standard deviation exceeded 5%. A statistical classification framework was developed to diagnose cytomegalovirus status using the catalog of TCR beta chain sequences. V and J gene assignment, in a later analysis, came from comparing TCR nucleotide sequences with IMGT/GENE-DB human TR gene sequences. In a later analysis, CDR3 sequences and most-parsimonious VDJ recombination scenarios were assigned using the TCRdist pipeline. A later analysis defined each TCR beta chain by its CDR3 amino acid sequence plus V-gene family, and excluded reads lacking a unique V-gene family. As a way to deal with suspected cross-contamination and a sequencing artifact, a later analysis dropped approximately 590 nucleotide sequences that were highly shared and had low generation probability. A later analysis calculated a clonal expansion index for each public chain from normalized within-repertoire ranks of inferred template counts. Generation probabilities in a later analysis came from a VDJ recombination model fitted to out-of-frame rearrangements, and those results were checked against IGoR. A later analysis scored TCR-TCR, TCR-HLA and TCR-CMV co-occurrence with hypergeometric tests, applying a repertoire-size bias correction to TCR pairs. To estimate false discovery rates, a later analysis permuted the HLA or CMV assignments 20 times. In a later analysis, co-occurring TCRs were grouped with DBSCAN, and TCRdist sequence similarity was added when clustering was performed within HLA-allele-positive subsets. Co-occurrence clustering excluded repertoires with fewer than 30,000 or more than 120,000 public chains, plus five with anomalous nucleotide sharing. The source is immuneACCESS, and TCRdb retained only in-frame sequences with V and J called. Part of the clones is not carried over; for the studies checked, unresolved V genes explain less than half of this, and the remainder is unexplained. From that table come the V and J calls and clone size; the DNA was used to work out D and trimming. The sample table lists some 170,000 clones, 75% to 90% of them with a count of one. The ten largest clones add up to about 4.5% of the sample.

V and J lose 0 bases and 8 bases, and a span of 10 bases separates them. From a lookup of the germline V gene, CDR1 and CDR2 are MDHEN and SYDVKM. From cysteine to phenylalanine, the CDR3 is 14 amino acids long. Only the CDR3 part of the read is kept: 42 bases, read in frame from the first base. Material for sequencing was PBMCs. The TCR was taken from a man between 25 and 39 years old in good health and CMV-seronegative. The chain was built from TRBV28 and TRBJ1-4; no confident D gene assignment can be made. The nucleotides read TGTGCCAGCAGTTTATGGACTTCATCAGAAAAACTGTTTTTT. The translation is CASSLWTSSEKLFF.